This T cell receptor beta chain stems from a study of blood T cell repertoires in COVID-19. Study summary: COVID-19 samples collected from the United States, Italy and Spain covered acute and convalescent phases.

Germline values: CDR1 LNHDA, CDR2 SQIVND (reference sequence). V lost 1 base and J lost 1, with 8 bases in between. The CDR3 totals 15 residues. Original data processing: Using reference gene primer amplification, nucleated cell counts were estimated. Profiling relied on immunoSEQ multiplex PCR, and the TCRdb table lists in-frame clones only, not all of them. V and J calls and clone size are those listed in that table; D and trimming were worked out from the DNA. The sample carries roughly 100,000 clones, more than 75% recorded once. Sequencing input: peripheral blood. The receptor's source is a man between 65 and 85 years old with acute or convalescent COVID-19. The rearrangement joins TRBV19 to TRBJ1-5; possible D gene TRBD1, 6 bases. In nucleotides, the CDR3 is TGTGCCAGTAGTATAGGGGGGCTGAGCAATCAGCCCCAGCATTTT. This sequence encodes CASSIGGLSNQPQHF.